The rows below give T cell receptor beta chains drawn from one sample of a study of regulatory T cells in long-lasting Graves disease. Using its own MiXCR run on the multiplex PCR reads, TCRdb lists one record per CDR3 protein. The table records 400,000 to 500,000 distinct CDR3 sequences, roughly a fifth of them present only once. The sample was peripheral blood mononuclear cells (PBMCs), taken when the disease was refractory, from a patient treated with antithyroid drugs. Source of these receptors: a female donor with Graves disease. The CDR3 runs from the conserved cysteine through the conserved F or W. The order of the fields is clone size, V gene, J gene, D gene, CDR3 DNA, CDR3 protein. D genes are given only for firm matches. Clone size is stated in some rows and not others, as once, few, many or a class when expanded.

abundance: few; v_gene: TRBV28; j_gene: TRBJ1-3; d_gene: TRBD1; CDR3nt: TGTGCCAGCAGTTTCGGGACAGGGGGAAACACCATATATTTT; CDR3aa: CASSFGTGGNTIYF
abundance: many; v_gene: TRBV29-1; j_gene: TRBJ2-5; d_gene: TRBD2; CDR3nt: TGCAGCGTTGAATGGGCTAGCGGCGAAGAGACCCAGTACTTC; CDR3aa: CSVEWASGEETQYF
abundance: many; v_gene: TRBV2; j_gene: TRBJ2-2; d_gene: NA; CDR3nt: TGTGCCAGCAGTGATGCACTTACTAGCGGGGAGCTGTTTTTT; CDR3aa: CASSDALTSGELFF
abundance: few; v_gene: TRBV28; j_gene: TRBJ2-1; d_gene: TRBD2; CDR3nt: TGTGCCAGCAGTCCATTGGGACTAGCGGAAACCTACAATGAGCAGTTCTTC; CDR3aa: CASSPLGLAETYNEQFF
abundance: many; v_gene: TRBV28; j_gene: TRBJ2-7; d_gene: TRBD1; CDR3nt: TGTGCCAGCCTCCTAACCGGGACAGGCCACGAGCAGTACTTC; CDR3aa: CASLLTGTGHEQYF
abundance: NA; v_gene: TRBV18; j_gene: TRBJ1-1; d_gene: TRBD1; CDR3nt: TGTGCCAGCTCACCAATTCAGGGGGACACTGAAGCTTTCTTT; CDR3aa: CASSPIQGDTEAFF
abundance: NA; v_gene: TRBV5-4; j_gene: TRBJ2-2; d_gene: NA; CDR3nt: TGTGCCAGCAGCCCAAAGAACAGGAGGGAGAACACCGGGGAGCTGTTTTTT; CDR3aa: CASSPKNRRENTGELFF
abundance: few; v_gene: TRBV4-1; j_gene: TRBJ1-5; d_gene: NA; CDR3nt: TGCGCCAGCAGCCAAGATTGGGGTGGTAATCAGCCCCAGCATTTT; CDR3aa: CASSQDWGGNQPQHF
abundance: NA; v_gene: TRBV18; j_gene: TRBJ2-1; d_gene: TRBD2; CDR3nt: TGTGCCAGCTCATCCCCACTAGCGGGAGGGCTCAATGAGCAGTTCTTC; CDR3aa: CASSSPLAGGLNEQFF
abundance: NA; v_gene: TRBV5-1; j_gene: TRBJ2-7; d_gene: TRBD1; CDR3nt: TGCGCCAGCAGCGGGGACAGGGGGCTTATGTACGAGCAGTACTTC; CDR3aa: CASSGDRGLMYEQYF
abundance: few; v_gene: TRBV25-1; j_gene: TRBJ2-2; d_gene: TRBD1; CDR3nt: TGTGCCAGCAGCCAACAGGGGCTAGGCACCGGGGAGCTGTTTTTT; CDR3aa: CASSQQGLGTGELFF
abundance: NA; v_gene: TRBV2; j_gene: TRBJ2-2; d_gene: TRBD2; CDR3nt: TGTGCCAGCAGTTGGACCAGCGGGAGACCCACCCGGGAGCTGTTTTTT; CDR3aa: CASSWTSGRPTRELFF
abundance: few; v_gene: TRBV28; j_gene: TRBJ2-2; d_gene: NA; CDR3nt: TGTGCCAGCAGACCCAGGGCCATACTAGTTTTGGCCCAGAACACCGGGGAGCTGTTTTTT; CDR3aa: CASRPRAILVLAQNTGELFF
abundance: few; v_gene: TRBV7-9; j_gene: TRBJ1-4; d_gene: NA; CDR3nt: TGTGCCAGCAGCCGTGTCCCGAGTCCGGGTGAAAAACTGTTTTTT; CDR3aa: CASSRVPSPGEKLFF
abundance: NA; v_gene: TRBV6-1; j_gene: TRBJ1-1; d_gene: NA; CDR3nt: TGTGCCAGCGGGAGGGGCAACACTGAAGCTTTCTTT; CDR3aa: CASGRGNTEAFF
abundance: few; v_gene: TRBV7-3; j_gene: TRBJ2-4; d_gene: NA; CDR3nt: TGTGCCAGCAGCTTAACCCCGACAGAGTCCAAAAACATTCAGTACTTC; CDR3aa: CASSLTPTESKNIQYF